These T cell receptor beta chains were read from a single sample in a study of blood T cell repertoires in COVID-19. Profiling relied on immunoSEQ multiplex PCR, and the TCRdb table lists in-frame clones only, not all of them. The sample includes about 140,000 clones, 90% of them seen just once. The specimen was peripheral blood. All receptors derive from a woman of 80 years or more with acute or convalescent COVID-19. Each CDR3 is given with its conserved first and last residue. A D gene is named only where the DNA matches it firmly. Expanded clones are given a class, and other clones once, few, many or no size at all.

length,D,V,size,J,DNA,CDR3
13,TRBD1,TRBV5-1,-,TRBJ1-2,TGCGCCAGCAGCTATACAGGGGTCTATGGCTACACCTTC,CASSYTGVYGYTF
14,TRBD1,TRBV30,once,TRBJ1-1,TGTGCCTGGAAAGTTTGGACAGGGACCACTGAAGCTTTCTTT,CAWKVWTGTTEAFF
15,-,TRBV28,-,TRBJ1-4,TGTGCCAGCAGTTTCGTCGCCAACTTGGGGGGAAAACTGTTTTTT,CASSFVANLGGKLFF
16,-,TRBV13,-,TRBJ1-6,TGTGCCAGCAGCTTAGGGGGGGGTTCCGGGAATTCACCCCTCCACTTT,CASSLGGGSGNSPLHF
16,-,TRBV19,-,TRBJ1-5,TGTGCCAGTAGTATAGTAAGGGGGGAGGGTAATCAGCCCCAGCATTTT,CASSIVRGEGNQPQHF
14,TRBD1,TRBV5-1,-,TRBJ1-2,TGCGCCAGCAGAAATCCTGAGGGGGGACAGGGCTACACCTTC,CASRNPEGGQGYTF
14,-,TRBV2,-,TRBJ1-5,TGTGCCAGCAGTGAAGAGGCAGGGGATCAGCCCCAGCATTTT,CASSEEAGDQPQHF
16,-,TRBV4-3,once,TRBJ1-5,TGCGCCAGCAGCCAAGGGCCCGGGACTACCAATCAGCCCCAGCATTTT,CASSQGPGTTNQPQHF
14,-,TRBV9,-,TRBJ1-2,TGTGCCAGCAGCCCCCAACCCCTCAGGGGTGGCTACACCTTC,CASSPQPLRGGYTF
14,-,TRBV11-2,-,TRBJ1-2,TGTGCCAGCAGCTTAGTGCTGGGCAACTATGGCTACACCTTC,CASSLVLGNYGYTF
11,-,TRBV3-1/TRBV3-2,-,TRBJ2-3,TGTGCCAGCAGGGGCAGAGATACGCAGTATTTT,CASRGRDTQYF
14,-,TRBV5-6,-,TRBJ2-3,TGTGCCAGCAGCTTAGCTTCGAGCACAGATACGCAGTATTTT,CASSLASSTDTQYF
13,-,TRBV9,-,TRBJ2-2,TGTGCCAGCAGCGAATATAACACCGGGGAGCTGTTTTTT,CASSEYNTGELFF
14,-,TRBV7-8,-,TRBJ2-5,TGTGCCAGCAGCTTAGCCGCCAGGCCCGAGACCCAGTACTTC,CASSLAARPETQYF
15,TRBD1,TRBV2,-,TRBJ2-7,TGTGCCAGCAGCCCCGGACAGGGGCAGCCCTACGAGCAGTACTTC,CASSPGQGQPYEQYF
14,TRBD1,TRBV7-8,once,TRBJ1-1,TGTGCCAGCTTCTGGGACAGTCAAAACACTGAAGCTTTCTTT,CASFWDSQNTEAFF
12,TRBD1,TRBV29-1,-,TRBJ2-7,TGCAGCGTTGTTACAGGGGGTTACGAGCAGTACTTC,CSVVTGGYEQYF
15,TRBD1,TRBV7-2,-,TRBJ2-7,TGTGCCAGCAGGCCCCCTGGGGACAGGCGTCACGAGCAGTACTTC,CASRPPGDRRHEQYF
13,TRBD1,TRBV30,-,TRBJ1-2,TGTGCCGGTGACAGGGAAAAGTTCTATGGCTACACCTTC,CAGDREKFYGYTF
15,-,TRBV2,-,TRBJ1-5,TGTGCCAGCAGTGATCTGGCCATTAGCAATCAGCCCCAGCATTTT,CASSDLAISNQPQHF
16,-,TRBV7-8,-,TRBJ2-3,TGTGCCAGCAGCTTAGTCGCTGCGACTAGCACAGATACGCAGTATTTT,CASSLVAATSTDTQYF
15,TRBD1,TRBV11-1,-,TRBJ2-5,TGTGCCAGCAGCTTAGGGGACAGGCGTCAAGAGACCCAGTACTTC,CASSLGDRRQETQYF
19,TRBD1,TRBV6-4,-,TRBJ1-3,TGTGCCAGCAGTGACTCACCCGGGACAGGGGGACCTCTGGGAAACACCATATATTTT,CASSDSPGTGGPLGNTIYF
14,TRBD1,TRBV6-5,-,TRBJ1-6,TGTGCCAGCAGTTCGGACAGGAGCTATTCACCCCTCCACTTT,CASSSDRSYSPLHF
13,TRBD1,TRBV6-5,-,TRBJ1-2,TGTGCCAGCAGGACAGGGGGAGGTCATGGCTACACCTTC,CASRTGGGHGYTF
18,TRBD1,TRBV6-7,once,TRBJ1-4,TGTGCCAGCAGTTACTCAACTCCGGACAGGGCTTCTAATGAAAAACTGTTTTTT,CASSYSTPDRASNEKLFF
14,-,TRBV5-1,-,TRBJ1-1,TGCGCCAGCAGGTTCATCGGTGAGGGCACTGAAGCTTTCTTT,CASRFIGEGTEAFF
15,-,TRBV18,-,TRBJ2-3,TGTGCCAGCTCCCAAGGACAGCCTAGCACAGATACGCAGTATTTT,CASSQGQPSTDTQYF
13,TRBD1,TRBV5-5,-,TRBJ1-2,TGTGCCAGCAGCTCCGACAGGGGTTATGGCTACACCTTC,CASSSDRGYGYTF